This T cell receptor beta chain derives from a study of shared clonotypes between healthy human individuals. Among the unsorted PBMC samples, replicate PCRs used around 280 ng DNA, about 30,000 T cell genomes. Spread over ten immunoSEQ deep assay plates, unsorted PBMC DNA underwent sequencing. Some clones are missing from TCRdb's copy, which holds only in-frame ones; the method was immunoSEQ multiplex PCR. The sample carries about half a million clones, 81% recorded once. Study-level points and caveats: Owing to a small donor count, the genetic and exposure-history diversity represented was limited.

Turning to this clone: Its antigen remains unknown.

Recent acute infections and vaccinations were absent in the healthy HIV-negative adult donors. The receptor's source is a middle-aged woman in good health. Some clones in this sample may be carry-over from other donors' samples. The sample was PBMCs.

CDR3 DNA sequence: TGCAGTGCCCTCGGCAGTGGGGGCTACACCTTC. It is translated as CSALGSGGYTF. V is TRBV20-1 and J is TRBJ1-2; D is undetermined. V lost 6 bases, J lost 8 bases, and 13 bases lay in between. The germline CDR1 and CDR2 sequences are DFQATT and SNEGSKA (reference sequence). The CDR3 consists of 11 residues.